This TCR beta chain was recorded in a study of blood T cell repertoires in COVID-19. Libraries were prepared by immunoSEQ multiplex PCR; TCRdb keeps only in-frame clonotypes and omits some of them. The sample holds nearly 300,000 clones, approximately 90% seen once. The V gene's germline CDR1 is SGHTA and CDR2 FQGNSA. This CDR3 is built from 13 residues. Trimming pared 1 base from V and 2 bases from J, leaving 5 bases between. The receptor was derived from a young woman who had recovered from COVID-19. Sample: peripheral blood. The rearrangement uses TRBV7-2 and TRBJ1-2, with unresolved D. The CDR3 sequence is CASSLDGNYGYTF. The CDR3, as DNA: TGTGCCAGCAGCTTAGACGGGAACTATGGCTACACCTTC.